A single sample is the source of the 29 T cell receptor beta chains below, sequenced in a study of blood T cells in healthy people across ages (dated by TCRdb to the mid-2010s). The protocol used for the library was 5' RACE. These reads were obtained on an Illumina HiSeq 2500. The second PCR ran for roughly 7 to 11 cycles and used a J-beta primer mix along with a sample-barcoded 5' primer. The public reads were reanalyzed by TCRdb: fastp trimming at Q25, MiXCR alignment, in-frame beta chains only. Rows matching on CDR3 protein sequence are summarized as one entry with the most common DNA and genes. For this sample there are a few hundred thousand distinct CDR3 sequences; 52% appear just once. Of the sample, over 40% falls within the top ten clones. The specimen was blood. These receptors originate from a man aged 60 to 69 in good health.

J is TRBJ2-5 and V is TRBV7-9, with D possibly being TRBD2 (5 bases). Trimming took off 0 bases at V and 7 bases at J, with 12 bases between the two ends. The CDR3 loop spans 14 amino acids. Germline CDR1 reads SEHNR; CDR2 reads FQNEAQ (reference sequence). CDR3 loop: CASSLAGELGTQYF. The DNA of the CDR3 is TGTGCCAGCAGCTTAGCCGGGGAGTTGGGGACCCAGTACTTC.

This rearrangement joins TRBV7-2 to TRBJ1-6; TRBD1 matches 7 bases. The trim removed 5 bases at V and 4 bases at J, leaving 5 bases unmatched. This CDR3 is built from 15 residues. The germline V gene has CDR1 SGHTA and CDR2 FQGNSA. CDR3 in amino acids: CASSQSQGYNSPLHF. The CDR3 region has the DNA TGTGCCAGCAGCCAATCACAGGGGTATAATTCACCCCTCCACTTT.

V gene TRBV20-1 combines with J gene TRBJ2-1, with D possibly TRBD2 on 6 matching bases. CDR1 and CDR2 (germline): DFQATT, SNEGSKA (reference sequence). The CDR3 contains 13 residues. Trimming took off 1 base at V and 6 bases at J, with 10 bases between the two ends. The CDR3: CSARATGVNEQFF. DNA for the CDR3: TGCAGTGCTAGAGCGACGGGAGTCAATGAGCAGTTCTTC.

This clonotype was seen a handful of times. CDR3 in amino acids: CASSDGTDDYGYTF. The CDR3 DNA follows: TGTGCCAGCAGTGACGGGACAGACGACTATGGCTACACCTTC. The chain carries TRBV28 and TRBJ1-2; 7 bases match TRBD1. V was clipped by 5 bases and J by 3 bases; unmatched bases: 6. CDR3 length: 14 residues. Germline CDR1 is MDHEN and CDR2 is SYDVKM.

This chain connects TRBV12-3 or TRBV12-4 to TRBJ1-1, with D unresolved. This CDR3 spans 13 amino acids. The V and J ends lost 5 bases and 0 bases respectively, with 7 bases between them. The CDR3 is CASSREVNTEAFF. The CDR3 DNA follows: TGTGCCAGCAGTCGCGAGGTGAACACTGAAGCTTTCTTT.

The genes are TRBV4-2 and TRBJ2-7; tentative D call: TRBD2 (6 bases). Trimming took 1 base from V and 0 from J, leaving 16 bases between them. The CDR3 loop spans 17 amino acids. Germline lookup yields CDR1 LGHNA and CDR2 YNFKEQ. In DNA form, the CDR3 reads TGTGCCAGCAGCCAAGTCGGGACGGGAGCCGACTCCTACGAGCAGTACTTC. This sequence encodes CASSQVGTGADSYEQYF.

The chain links TRBV6-1 to TRBJ1-1; possibly TRBD1 for D (6 bases). Germline CDR1 is MNHNS and CDR2 is SASEGT. This CDR3 comprises 14 residues. V dropped 6 bases and J dropped 2 bases, with 13 bases sitting between them. CDR3 nucleotide sequence: TGTGCCAGCAGCGCCGGACAGCCCAACACTGAAGCTTTCTTT. Residues: CASSAGQPNTEAFF.

CDR3 in DNA: TGTGCCAGCAGCACCCAGGGACTCAACCTCTATGGCTACACCTTC. Translating it yields CASSTQGLNLYGYTF. The chain carries TRBV11-2 and TRBJ1-2, with D possibly being TRBD1 (5 bases). Trimming shortened V by 5 bases and J by 4 bases, and 17 bases separated the two germline ends. This CDR3 has 15 amino acids. Germline V gives CDR1 SGHAT, CDR2 FQNNGV.

V usage is TRBV11-2 and J usage is TRBJ1-2, with D perhaps matching TRBD1 (6 bases). Germline V gives CDR1 SGHAT, CDR2 FQNNGV. The germline V and J ends were trimmed by 8 bases and 4 bases, with 14 bases remaining between them. This CDR3 has 13 residues. The CDR3 DNA reads as TGTGCCAGCGAGGGGGGAAGAGGCTATGGCTACACCTTC. Encoded protein: CASEGGRGYGYTF.

The chain combines TRBV20-1 with TRBJ2-7; D may correspond to TRBD1 or TRBD2 (5 bases each). The CDR3 totals 13 residues. The V and J ends lost 4 bases and 3 bases respectively, with 13 bases between them. Germline V gives CDR1 DFQATT, CDR2 SNEGSKA (reference sequence). Written as DNA, the CDR3 is TGCAGTGCTAACGGGGCAGGGCTCTACGAGCAGTACTTC. This encodes CSANGAGLYEQYF.

The CDR3 DNA follows: TGCGCCAGCACCGGCCAAAGGGATCAGCCCCAGCATTTT. Encoded protein: CASTGQRDQPQHF. J is TRBJ1-5 and V is TRBV10-2; D not certain. V gave up 7 bases and J gave up 5 bases, with 12 bases separating them. Per germline, CDR1 WSHSY and CDR2 SAAADI. The CDR3 is 13 residues long.

The table lists this clonotype with many counts. The rearrangement uses TRBV7-2 and TRBJ2-1; perhaps TRBD2 as D (6 bases). The ends were cut back, 1 base at V and 2 bases at J, with 15 bases in the middle. In germline, CDR1 is SGHTA, CDR2 FQGNSA. CDR3 length equals 17 residues. CDR3 DNA: TGTGCCAGCAGCTTAGAGTCGGAACTAGCCCCCTACAATGAGCAGTTCTTC. Translated: CASSLESELAPYNEQFF.

V is TRBV20-1 and J is TRBJ2-5; TRBD1 matches 8 bases. Per the germline V gene, CDR1 is DFQATT and CDR2 is SNEGSKA (reference sequence). The junction had 9 bases not matched to a gene; V was cut back by 6 bases and J by 3 bases. This CDR3 is built from 14 residues. The DNA for the CDR3 is TGCAGTGCCCTAGGGACAGGCAAAAAAGAGACCCAGTACTTC. Translated: CSALGTGKKETQYF.

The gene calls are TRBV20-1 and TRBJ2-1; perhaps TRBD1 as D (6 bases). V was trimmed by 1 base and J by 3 bases, leaving 16 bases between them. CDR1 is DFQATT and CDR2 is SNEGSKA in the germline V gene (reference sequence). There are 16 residues in the CDR3. This chain's CDR3 is CSARADRRVVYNEQFF. CDR3 nucleotide sequence: TGCAGTGCTAGAGCCGACAGGCGGGTGGTCTACAATGAGCAGTTCTTC.

The chain carries TRBV16 and TRBJ1-2; D is ambiguous. The germline V gene encodes CDR1 KGHSY and CDR2 FQNENV. The CDR3 covers 15 residues. V gave up 5 bases and J gave up 7 bases, with 20 bases separating them. CDR3 in amino acids: CASSVKGGGYAGYTF. DNA of the CDR3: TGTGCCAGCAGCGTCAAGGGTGGAGGGTACGCTGGCTACACCTTC.

This clonotype came up a few times. The chain links TRBV4-2 to TRBJ2-1; D ambiguous. The V gene's germline CDR1 is LGHNA and CDR2 YNFKEQ. The V and J ends lost 0 bases and 0 bases respectively, with 12 bases between them. The CDR3 totals 17 residues. The DNA of the CDR3 is TGTGCCAGCAGCCAAGATCTTATGATTAGCTCCTACAATGAGCAGTTCTTC. Encoded protein: CASSQDLMISSYNEQFF.

This chain connects TRBV18 to TRBJ1-6; no definite D call. There are 16 residues in the CDR3. Between the trimmed V and J ends, which lost 1 base and 6 bases, there was a span of 13 bases. Germline CDR1 reads KGHSH; CDR2 reads LQKENI. DNA of the CDR3: TGTGCCAGCTCACCACGGATTACCGCGGGTAATTCACCCCTCCACTTT. Its translation is CASSPRITAGNSPLHF.

The rearrangement links TRBV29-1 to TRBJ1-2; the match to TRBD1 covers 10 bases. The CDR3 is made up of 13 amino acids. Germline CDR1 SQVTM, CDR2 ANQGSEA. J lost 6 bases, V lost 3 bases, and 4 bases had no gene match. The CDR3 here is CSVDGTGDDGYTF. CDR3 bases: TGCAGCGTTGATGGGACAGGGGACGATGGCTACACCTTC.

CDR3 region: CAISESCGAAGADTQYF. CDR3 DNA: TGTGCCATCAGTGAGTCGTGCGGGGCAGCGGGAGCAGATACGCAGTATTTT. The genes are TRBV10-3 and TRBJ2-3, with 8 bases identical to TRBD2. J lost 4 bases, V lost 0 bases, and 9 bases had no gene match. Per the germline V gene, CDR1 is ENHRY and CDR2 is SYGVKD. The CDR3 loop spans 17 amino acids.

This clonotype occurred a few times. The CDR3 DNA follows: TGTGCCAGCAGCTTTATGAATGAGCAGTTCTTC. It yields the protein CASSFMNEQFF. The rearrangement uses TRBV7-2 and TRBJ2-1; no clear D gene. Trimming removed 3 bases from V and 7 bases from J, with 4 bases in between. The germline V gene encodes CDR1 SGHTA and CDR2 FQGNSA. The CDR3 is 11 amino acids. The variable domain in full, with the rest retrieved from reference TRBV7-2 and TRBJ2-1, is GAGVSQSPSNKVTEKGKDVELRCDPISGHTALYWYRQSLGQGLEFLIYFQGNSAPDKSGLPSDRFSAERTGGSVSTLTIQRTQQEDSAVYLCASSFMNEQFFGPGTRLTVL.

The chain combines TRBV20-1 with TRBJ1-1; D is possibly TRBD1 (5 bases). Germline CDR1 DFQATT, CDR2 SNEGSKA (reference sequence). The CDR3 extends over 16 amino acids. V gave up 0 bases and J gave up 1 base, with 15 bases separating them. CDR3 coding DNA: TGCAGTGCTAGAGACGCGGGGCCAAGGCGGAACACTGAAGCTTTCTTT. This codes for CSARDAGPRRNTEAFF.

This clonotype occurred a few times. The chain recombines TRBV15 with TRBJ2-7; D may be TRBD1 (6 bases). The CDR3 runs to 15 residues. The V gene lost 5 bases and the J gene lost 7 bases, with 21 bases spanning the gap. The germline gives CDR1 LNHNV, CDR2 YYDKDF (reference sequence). The CDR3 nucleotides read TGTGCCACCAGCTCCTGGACAGATCCTCCTAATGAGCAGTACTTC. It is translated as CATSSWTDPPNEQYF.

This clonotype turned up a few times. V is TRBV5-1 and J is TRBJ2-5; D might be TRBD2 (6 bases). The V end lost 3 bases, the J end lost 7 bases, and 16 bases lay between the germline ends. Germline values: CDR1 SGHRS, CDR2 YFSETQ. The CDR3 is made up of 14 amino acids. The CDR3 coding sequence is TGCGCCAGCAGCTACGACCAAACCGGGGGGACCCAGTACTTC. This gives the protein CASSYDQTGGTQYF. Complete variable domain (other parts from reference TRBV5-1 and TRBJ2-5): KAGVTQTPRYLIKTRGQQVTLSCSPISGHRSVSWYQQTPGQGLQFLFEYFSETQRNKGNFPGRFSGRQFSNSRSEMNVSTLELGDSALYLCASSYDQTGGTQYFGPGTRLLVL.

The chain uses TRBV10-3 and TRBJ2-3; D not certain. Germline V gives CDR1 ENHRY, CDR2 SYGVKD. The CDR3 runs to 11 residues. V shed 7 bases and J shed 3 bases, with 5 bases lying between them. The CDR3 region has the DNA TGTGCCATCATGGAAACAGATACGCAGTATTTT. This sequence encodes CAIMETDTQYF.

Only a few counts were recorded for this clonotype. V gene TRBV28 combines with J gene TRBJ1-2; D might be TRBD1 (6 bases). The CDR3 is 15 amino acids. With 5 bases removed from V and 6 bases from J, the gap between germline ends came to 19 bases. Germline V gene sequence: CDR1 MDHEN, CDR2 SYDVKM. The CDR3: CASSPLTGFRHGYTF. In nucleotides, the CDR3 is TGTGCCAGCAGTCCCTTAACAGGGTTTAGACATGGCTACACCTTC.

The chain is built from TRBV5-1 and TRBJ2-1; possibly TRBD2 for D (6 bases). Germline V gene sequence: CDR1 SGHRS, CDR2 YFSETQ. The V end lost 6 bases, the J end lost 6 bases, and 19 bases lay between the germline ends. The CDR3 spans 15 residues. The CDR3 here is CASNSGGTGVNEQFF. DNA for the CDR3: TGCGCCAGCAACTCTGGCGGAACGGGGGTCAATGAGCAGTTCTTC.

This chain joins TRBV12-3 or TRBV12-4 and TRBJ2-3, with 11 bases aligning to TRBD2. V dropped 4 bases and J dropped 4; count of bases not matched to a gene: 4. The CDR3 has 15 residues. The CDR3 sequence is CASSSASGGSDTQYF. The DNA for the CDR3 is TGTGCCAGCAGTTCCGCTAGCGGGGGGTCAGATACGCAGTATTTT.

The rearrangement links TRBV27 to TRBJ2-6; D not certain. Germline V gene data show CDR1 as MNHEY and CDR2 as SMNVEV (reference sequence). The CDR3 covers 15 residues. Trimming cost V 7 bases and J 2 bases, with 12 bases left between them. CDR3 sequence reads: CASTPIGPGANVLTF. In nucleotides, the CDR3 is TGTGCCAGCACCCCAATAGGCCCTGGGGCCAACGTCCTGACTTTC. Together with reference TRBV27 and TRBJ2-6, the CDR3 gives the full variable domain: EAQVTQNPRYLITVTGKKLTVTCSQNMNHEYMSWYRQDPGLGLRQIYYSMNVEVTDKGDVPEGYKVSRKEKRNFPLILESPSPNQTSLYFCASTPIGPGANVLTFGAGSRLTVL.

Here the CDR3 reads CASRGQLTSTDTQYF. CDR3 coding DNA: TGCGCCAGCAGGGGACAACTTACTAGCACAGATACGCAGTATTTT. This chain joins TRBV5-1 and TRBJ2-3; D is perhaps TRBD1 (6 bases). Germline-derived CDR1 and CDR2 are SGHRS and YFSETQ. V lost 5 bases to trimming and J lost 0 bases, with 13 bases between them. CDR3 length: 15 amino acids.